The 5 T cell receptor beta chains below all came from one sample that was sequenced in a study of cytomegalovirus exposure and HLA in healthy donors. The PCR made use of 60 Vbeta and 13 Jbeta primers. Generated by immunoSEQ multiplex PCR, the TCRdb table keeps only in-frame clones and is missing some. The sample has about 250,000 clones, 80% to 95% seen once. The sequencing sample was made of PBMCs. The origin of the receptors is a girl aged 2 to 10 in good health and CMV-seronegative.

With respect to this clone: Compared with germline, one end of the junction differs, possibly owing to a read error. The chain employs TRBV7-9 and TRBJ2-7, with a possible D match to TRBD2 (5 bases). Germline-derived CDR1 and CDR2 are SEHNR and FQNEAQ (reference sequence). The CDR3 is 11 amino acids. The CDR3 is CSSTLVGEQYF. CDR3 sequence (DNA): TGTTCCAGTACACTAGTAGGCGAGCAGTACTTC. The entire variable domain, with the rest obtained from reference TRBV7-9 and TRBJ2-7, is as follows: DTGVSQNPRHKITKRGQNVTFRCDPISEHNRLYWYRQTLGQGPEFLTYFQNEAQLEKSRLLSDRFSAERPKGSFSTLEIQRTEQGDSAMYLCSSTLVGEQYFGPGTRLTVT.

This clone was recorded once. The chain recombines TRBV4-1 with TRBJ2-4, with 9 bases matching TRBD1. Trimming cost V 1 base and J 0 bases; bases outside gene matches: 4. Germline assignment: CDR1 MGHRA and CDR2 YSYEKL. The CDR3 contains 17 residues. CDR3 loop: CASSQVGTGRAKNIQYF. The CDR3 DNA reads TGCGCCAGCAGCCAAGTAGGGACAGGGCGAGCCAAAAACATTCAGTACTTC.

The gene calls are TRBV14 and TRBJ2-7; D is unresolved. The CDR3 sequence is 16 residues long. The V gene lost 2 bases and the J gene lost 1 base, with 15 bases spanning the gap. CDR1 is SGHDN, CDR2 FVKESK, per germline. CDR3: CASSQQVGFLSYEQYF. CDR3 DNA sequence: TGTGCCAGCAGCCAACAGGTCGGTTTCTTATCCTACGAGCAGTACTTC.

V gene TRBV7-9 combines with J gene TRBJ1-2; D not certain. CDR1 is SEHNR and CDR2 is FQNEAQ in the germline V gene (reference sequence). Between the trimmed V and J ends, which lost 10 bases and 3 bases, there was a span of 12 bases. The CDR3 runs to 12 residues. CDR3 in amino acids: CAMLTWHYGYTF. CDR3 bases: TGTGCCATGTTAACCTGGCACTATGGCTACACCTTC.

This chain joins TRBV25-1 and TRBJ1-1; TRBD1 might be the D (6 bases). Germline V gives CDR1 MGHDK, CDR2 SYGVNS. Trimming shortened V by 3 bases and J by 6 bases, and 11 bases separated the two germline ends. The CDR3 consists of 13 residues. CDR3 coding DNA: TGTGCCAGCAGTGACTACAGGGTCGCTGAAGCTTTCTTT. Encoded protein: CASSDYRVAEAFF.